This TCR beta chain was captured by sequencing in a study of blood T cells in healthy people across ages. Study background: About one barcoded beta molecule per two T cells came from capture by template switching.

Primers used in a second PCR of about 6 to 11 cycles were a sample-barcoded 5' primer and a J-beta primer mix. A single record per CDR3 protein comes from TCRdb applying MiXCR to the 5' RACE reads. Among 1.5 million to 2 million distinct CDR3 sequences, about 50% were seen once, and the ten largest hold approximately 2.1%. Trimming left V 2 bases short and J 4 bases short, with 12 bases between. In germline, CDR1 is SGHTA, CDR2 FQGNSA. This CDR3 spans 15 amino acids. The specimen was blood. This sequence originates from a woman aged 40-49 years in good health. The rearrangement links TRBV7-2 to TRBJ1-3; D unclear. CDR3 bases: TGTGCCAGCAGCTTACAAGGGCTGGGAGGAAACACCATATATTTT. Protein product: CASSLQGLGGNTIYF.